A single sample is the source of the 22 T cell receptor beta chains below, sequenced in a study of HIV-infected patients and healthy controls. All unsorted peripheral T cells were captured because whole blood was used without fractionation. cDNA was made from 400 to 500 ng RNA using alpha and beta constant primers. Separate chain-specific third strand synthesis with multiplexing indices produced the alpha and beta libraries. Via MiXCR, TCRdb re-called the 5' RACE reads, giving one row per CDR3 protein. The sample consists of fewer than 4,500 distinct CDR3 sequences, roughly 14% of them appearing once. Sequencing used blood, obtained before antiretroviral therapy. Receptors were obtained from an adult with HIV infection.

By sample fraction, this clonotype is medium-sized (0.01 to 0.1%). V and J are TRBV4-1 and TRBJ2-1; 13 nucleotides line up with TRBD2. The CDR3 runs to 17 residues. V shed 2 bases and J 10 bases; nucleotides not matched to a gene: 11. Germline V lookup: CDR1 MGHRA, CDR2 YSYEKL. Written as DNA, the CDR3 is TGCGCCAGCAGCCAATCTCCGGGGACTAGCGGGATATGGGAGCAGTTCTTC. Its translation is CASSQSPGTSGIWEQFF.

This clonotype has ten or more counts. V and J are TRBV20-1 and TRBJ2-5; D remains ambiguous. The germline gives CDR1 DFQATT, CDR2 SNEGSKA (reference sequence). The V end was cut by 0 bases, the J end by 4 bases, with 12 bases between. CDR3 length: 14 amino acids. The CDR3 here is CSARDPALGETQYF. CDR3 nucleotides: TGCAGTGCTAGAGATCCGGCCCTTGGAGAGACCCAGTACTTC.

In its sample, this clonotype ranks as large (0.1 to 1%). The chain carries TRBV7-8 and TRBJ2-5, with TRBD1 matching 7 bases. Per germline, CDR1 SGHVS and CDR2 FQNEAQ. The CDR3 sequence is 15 residues long. V lost 3 bases and J lost 1; bases outside the gene matches: 5. CDR3 sequence reads: CASSLAGTAQETQYF. Written as DNA, the CDR3 is TGTGCCAGCAGCTTGGCCGGGACAGCCCAAGAGACCCAGTACTTC.

This clonotype was picked up one time. The CDR3 DNA sequence: TGTGCCAGCAGCAACCGACAGGGAGAAGATAGCAATCAGCCCCAGCATTTT. Translating gives CASSNRQGEDSNQPQHF. V usage is TRBV21-1 and J usage is TRBJ1-5; TRBD1 was called by the table and not checked on the DNA. TRBV21-1 is a pseudogene locus. This CDR3 comprises 17 residues.

This clonotype is medium-sized (0.01 to 0.1%) within its sample. This chain links TRBV6-6 with TRBJ2-2; D could derive from TRBD1 or TRBD2 (5 bases each). V lost 2 bases and J 7 bases, leaving 20 bases between the germline ends. Germline CDR1 is MNHNY and CDR2 is SVGAGI (reference sequence). The CDR3 runs 17 residues. CDR3 nucleotide sequence: TGTGCCAGCAGTTACGCACCCGGGACCAACAAGGGCGGGGAGCTGTTTTTT. As protein: CASSYAPGTNKGGELFF.

On this clonotype itself: Since a much larger clone is just one base distant, this may be a read error. V is TRBV28 and J is TRBJ2-7, with D unclear. Germline-derived CDR1 and CDR2 are MDHEN and SYDVKM. The CDR3 is 14 amino acids. The V end lost 8 bases, the J end lost 2 bases, and 16 bases lay between the germline ends. As DNA, the CDR3 is TGTGCCAGCGTCAAGATGGGTGCAACCTACGAGCAGTACTTC. Translating it yields CASVKMGATYEQYF.

This clonotype is termed medium-sized. This chain links TRBV27 with TRBJ2-7; the D call may be TRBD1 or TRBD2 (5 bases each). The germline V and J ends were trimmed by 8 bases and 5 bases, with 19 bases remaining between them. The germline CDR1 and CDR2 sequences are MNHEY and SMNVEV (reference sequence). There are 14 residues in the CDR3. The CDR3 spells CASAPGDPPDEQYF. As DNA, the CDR3 is TGTGCCAGCGCTCCCGGGGACCCCCCGGACGAGCAGTACTTC.

In this sample, this clonotype is medium-sized. The chain uses TRBV9 and TRBJ1-1; a weak D match, TRBD1 (6 bases). The length of the CDR3 is 15 residues. The germline gives CDR1 SGDLS, CDR2 YYNGEE. V was pared by 3 bases and J by 1 base, with 13 bases between. The CDR3 here is CASSERGHSNTEAFF. The CDR3 DNA reads as TGTGCCAGCAGCGAGCGGGGACACTCGAACACTGAAGCTTTCTTT. Combining the CDR3 with reference TRBV9 and TRBJ1-1 gives the whole variable domain DSGVTQTPKHLITATGQRVTLRCSPRSGDLSVYWYQQSLDQGLQFLIQYYNGEERAKGNILERFSAQQFPDLHSELNLSSLELGDSALYFCASSERGHSNTEAFFGQGTRLTVV.

Within the sample, this clonotype is medium-sized. The genes are TRBV14 and TRBJ2-2; 10 bases are a match to TRBD2. The V gene end was trimmed by 3 bases and the J gene end by 4 bases; junction bases not matched to a gene: 8. This CDR3 is built from 17 residues. Germline V gene data show CDR1 as SGHDN and CDR2 as FVKESK. CDR3 coding DNA: TGTGCCAGCAGCCAGTTTCTAGCGGGAGCCGTCACCGGGGAGCTGTTTTTT. Translated: CASSQFLAGAVTGELFF.

A remark on this clonotype: A read error is possible here, since a much larger clone lies one base away. The chain uses TRBV28 and TRBJ1-4; D perhaps matches TRBD1 (5 bases). V lost 7 bases to trimming and J lost 7 bases, with 16 bases between them. The CDR3 loop spans 14 amino acids. CDR1 and CDR2 (germline): MDHEN, SYDVKM. Here the CDR3 reads CASTLTGRIEKLFF. DNA for the CDR3: TGTGCCAGCACCCTTACAGGCCGCATTGAAAAACTGTTTTTT.

In its sample, this clonotype ranks as medium-sized. The J gene is TRBJ2-5, the V gene TRBV11-3; D is unclear. Trimming pared 5 bases from V and 5 bases from J, leaving 12 bases between. Germline V gene data show CDR1 as SGHNT and CDR2 as YENEEA. The CDR3 covers 13 residues. As DNA, the CDR3 is TGTGCCAGCAGCAGCCGCCTATTGGAGACCCAGTACTTC. Its translation is CASSSRLLETQYF.

This clonotype is medium-sized by share. The chain uses TRBV6-2 or TRBV6-3 and TRBJ2-6, with 9 bases identical to TRBD1. This CDR3 is 16 amino acids long. CDR1 and CDR2 from the germline V gene are MNHEY and SVGEGT. Trimming cost V 6 bases and J 3 bases; bases outside gene matches: 6. The CDR3: CASRRTGGGGANVLTF. The DNA for the CDR3 is TGTGCCAGCAGACGAACAGGGGGCGGTGGGGCCAACGTCCTGACTTTC.

This clonotype is medium-sized in the sample. In nucleotides, the CDR3 is TGTGCCAGCAGCTTAGAAACAGGCCTAGCCAAAAACATTCAGTACTTC. Its translation: CASSLETGLAKNIQYF. The chain uses TRBV7-9 and TRBJ2-4; TRBD1 might be the D (5 bases). The CDR3 is made up of 16 amino acids. Trimming removed 1 base from V and 0 bases from J, with 10 bases in between. Germline loops: CDR1 SEHNR, CDR2 FQNEAQ (reference sequence).

This clonotype is labeled as medium-sized. The chain has TRBV29-1 and TRBJ1-5; 7 nucleotides line up with TRBD1. J gave up 4 bases and V 4 bases, and 7 bases lay outside the gene matches. The germline gives CDR1 SQVTM, CDR2 ANQGSEA. The CDR3 runs to 14 residues. The CDR3 DNA is TGCAGCGTTGCTCCGGGACAGACGAATCAGCCCCAGCATTTT. The encoded protein is CSVAPGQTNQPQHF.

This clonotype was found a few times. This rearrangement joins TRBV10-3 to TRBJ2-7; 9 bases align to TRBD1. Germline V gene data show CDR1 as ENHRY and CDR2 as SYGVKD. The CDR3 contains 15 residues. V dropped 4 bases and J dropped 4; count of bases not matched to a gene: 8. As DNA, the CDR3 is TGTGCCATCAGTGTGTCGGGACAGGGTCTATACGAGCAGTACTTC. As protein: CAISVSGQGLYEQYF.

This clonotype appeared many times. The chain carries TRBV5-5 and TRBJ1-1, with D possibly TRBD1 on 5 matching bases. V was pared by 3 bases and J by 2 bases, with 14 bases between. The CDR3 is 15 residues long. CDR1 SGHKS and CDR2 YYEKEE come from the germline V gene (reference sequence). CDR3 in DNA: TGTGCCAGCAGCTCGATCGGGACCGCAAACACTGAAGCTTTCTTT. Its protein is CASSSIGTANTEAFF.

By sample share, this clonotype is medium-sized. The chain employs TRBV5-1 and TRBJ1-1, with D possibly TRBD1 on 6 matching bases. With 4 bases removed from V and 3 bases from J, the gap between germline ends came to 10 bases. Germline V CDR1 and CDR2: SGHRS, YFSETQ. CDR3 length: 13 amino acids. The CDR3: CASSLHRDTEAFF. CDR3 sequence (DNA): TGCGCCAGCAGCCTTCACAGGGACACTGAAGCTTTCTTT.

This clonotype is labeled medium-sized. The chain uses TRBV20-1 and TRBJ1-1, with TRBD1 as a possible D gene (5 bases). Germline assignment: CDR1 DFQATT and CDR2 SNEGSKA (reference sequence). This CDR3 is built from 14 residues. Trimming stripped 3 bases from V and 5 bases from J, with 16 bases between. The CDR3 DNA is TGCAGTGCTAGGGATACGAGGGGCGCGACTGAAGCTTTCTTT. Translating gives CSARDTRGATEAFF.

This clonotype came up many times. The J gene is TRBJ2-1, the V gene TRBV5-1; TRBD2 agrees at 9 bases. The length of the CDR3 is 17 residues. CDR1 and CDR2 (germline): SGHRS, YFSETQ. Losses at the gene ends were 0 bases for V and 8 bases for J; bases not matched to a gene: 12. The CDR3 region is CASSLGIAGVHVDEQFF. CDR3 DNA sequence: TGCGCCAGCAGCTTGGGGATAGCGGGAGTGCATGTGGATGAGCAGTTCTTC.

In its sample, this clonotype ranks as medium-sized. The junction does not match germline at one end; this may be a read error. The chain employs TRBV7-6 and TRBJ2-7; D may be TRBD1 or TRBD2 (5 bases each). The germline CDR1 and CDR2 sequences are SGHVS and FNYEAQ. CDR3 length equals 13 residues. The CDR3 spells CSSSLATAYEQYF. As DNA, the CDR3 is TGTTCCAGCAGCTTAGCGACAGCCTACGAGCAGTACTTC.

There are a few counts of this clonotype. This rearrangement joins TRBV5-6 to TRBJ2-2; a weak D match, TRBD1 (6 bases). CDR1 is SGHDT and CDR2 is YYEEEE in the germline V gene. Between the trimmed V and J ends, which lost 4 bases and 9 bases, there was a span of 16 bases. This CDR3 comprises 14 residues. The CDR3 protein is CASSEGTPGRELFF. In DNA form, the CDR3 reads TGTGCCAGCAGCGAGGGGACACCTGGCCGGGAGCTGTTTTTT.

This clonotype showed up many times. The J gene is TRBJ1-1, the V gene TRBV29-1; D is uncertain. V lost 6 bases, J lost 6 bases, and 11 bases lay in between. The length of the CDR3 is 11 residues. CDR1 is SQVTM and CDR2 is ANQGSEA in the germline V gene. The CDR3 coding sequence is TGCAGCGTGACCACGGTGGCTGAAGCTTTCTTT. It encodes CSVTTVAEAFF.